The TCR beta chain described here comes from a study of blood T cell repertoires in COVID-19. As for the study in general: Samples representing acute and convalescent COVID-19 were sourced from the United States, Italy and Spain. From T cells, B-cell-depleted T cells, or PBMCs came the material, which was cDNA or gDNA.

This clone was detected once. Germline V gives CDR1 SGHNT, CDR2 YENEEA. Germline trimming cut 5 bases from V and 1 base from J; bases unmatched to any gene: 5. The CDR3 runs 16 residues. Authors' analysis steps: How many nucleated cells were present was estimated from reference gene primer amplification. Clones were sequenced by immunoSEQ multiplex PCR, and TCRdb holds only the in-frame ones, with some missing. D and trimming come from the DNA, and the V and J calls and clone size come from that table. The sample contains 180,000 or so clones, approximately 86% of which appear only once. The sample was peripheral blood. The chain links TRBV11-3 to TRBJ2-5; 12 bases map to TRBD2. This clonotype was obtained from a woman aged 80 or over with acute or convalescent COVID-19. The CDR3 DNA reads as TGTGCCAGCAGCGTGACTAGCGGGGGATCCCAAGAGACCCAGTACTTC. This translates into CASSVTSGGSQETQYF.